Sequencing of this TCR beta chain was carried out in a study of chemoradiotherapy in HPV16-positive cancers. At the level of the study: Candidate HPV-specific T-cell clones and common TCR motifs came from functional assays in a couple of HPV16-positive patients. Study-level findings and limits: Only a couple of HPV16-positive patients supplied the functional HPV-specificity definition. HPV-responsive T-cell expansion during chemoradiotherapy was linked to improved recurrence-free survival in HPV16-positive patients.

Over chemoradiotherapy, repertoires were sampled more than once. On this clone itself: Its antigen is still unknown.

Measured with immunoSEQ multiplex PCR; TCRdb has only the in-frame clones, and not every one. The sample includes 2,200 or so clones, approximately 61% seen only once; the top ten take about a third. The CDR3 is 18 amino acids. The V and J ends lost 2 bases and 0 bases respectively, with 14 bases between them. This sequence originates from a human donor with HPV-associated anogenital cancer. Specimen: tumor tissue, collected from a patient who underwent chemoradiotherapy. This chain uses TRBV6-7 with TRBJ1-6; weak D call: TRBD1 (5 bases). TRBV6-7 is reported as an ORF; its role is uncertain. CDR3 region: CASSYIGDHSSYNSPLHF. CDR3 nucleotides: TGTGCCAGCAGTTACATAGGGGATCATAGCTCCTATAATTCACCCCTCCACTTT.